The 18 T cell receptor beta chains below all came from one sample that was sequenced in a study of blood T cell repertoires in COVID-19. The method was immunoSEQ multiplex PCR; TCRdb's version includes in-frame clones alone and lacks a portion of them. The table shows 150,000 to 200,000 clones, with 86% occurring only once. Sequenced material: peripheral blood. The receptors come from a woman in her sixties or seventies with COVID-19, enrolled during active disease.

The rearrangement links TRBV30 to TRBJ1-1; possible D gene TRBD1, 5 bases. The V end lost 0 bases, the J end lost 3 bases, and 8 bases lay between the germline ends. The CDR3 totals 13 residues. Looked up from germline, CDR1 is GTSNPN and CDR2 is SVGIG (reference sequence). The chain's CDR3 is CAWSVSGDTEAFF. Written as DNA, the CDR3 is TGTGCCTGGAGTGTTTCGGGGGACACTGAAGCTTTCTTT.

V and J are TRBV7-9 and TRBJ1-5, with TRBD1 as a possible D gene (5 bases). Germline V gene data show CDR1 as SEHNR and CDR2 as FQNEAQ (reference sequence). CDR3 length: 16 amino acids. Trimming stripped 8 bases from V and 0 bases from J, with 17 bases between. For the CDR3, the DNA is TGTGCCAGCGCTCTACACGCGGGGGATAGCAATCAGCCCCAGCATTTT. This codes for CASALHAGDSNQPQHF.

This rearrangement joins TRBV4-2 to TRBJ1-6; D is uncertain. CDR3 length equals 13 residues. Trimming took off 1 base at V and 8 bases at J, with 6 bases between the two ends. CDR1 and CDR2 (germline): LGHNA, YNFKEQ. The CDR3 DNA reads TGTGCCAGCAGCCAAGCGGGATATTCACCCCTCCACTTT. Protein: CASSQAGYSPLHF.

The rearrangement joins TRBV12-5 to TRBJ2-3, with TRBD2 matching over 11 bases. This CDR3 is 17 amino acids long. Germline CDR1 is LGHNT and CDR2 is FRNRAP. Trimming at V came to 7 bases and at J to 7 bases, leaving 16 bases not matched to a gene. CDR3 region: CASAPHSASGRTNTQYF. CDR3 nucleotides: TGTGCTAGTGCGCCCCACTCGGCTAGCGGGAGGACTAATACGCAGTATTTT.

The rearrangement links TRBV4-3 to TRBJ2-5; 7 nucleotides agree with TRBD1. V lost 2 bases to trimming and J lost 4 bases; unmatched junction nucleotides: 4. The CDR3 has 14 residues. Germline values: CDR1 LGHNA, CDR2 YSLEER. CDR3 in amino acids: CASSQTGAAETQYF. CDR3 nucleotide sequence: TGCGCCAGCAGCCAAACAGGGGCGGCAGAGACCCAGTACTTC.

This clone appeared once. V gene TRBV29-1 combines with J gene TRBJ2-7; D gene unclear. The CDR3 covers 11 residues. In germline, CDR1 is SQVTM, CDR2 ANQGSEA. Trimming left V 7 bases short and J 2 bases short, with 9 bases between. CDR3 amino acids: CSGSTAYEQYF. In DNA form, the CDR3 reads TGCAGCGGGAGTACGGCCTACGAGCAGTACTTC.

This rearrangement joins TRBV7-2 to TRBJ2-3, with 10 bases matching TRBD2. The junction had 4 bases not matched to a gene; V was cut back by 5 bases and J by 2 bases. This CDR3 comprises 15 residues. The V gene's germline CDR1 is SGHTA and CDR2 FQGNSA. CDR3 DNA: TGTGCCAGCAGCATGGGACTAGCGTTCACAGATACGCAGTATTTT. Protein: CASSMGLAFTDTQYF.

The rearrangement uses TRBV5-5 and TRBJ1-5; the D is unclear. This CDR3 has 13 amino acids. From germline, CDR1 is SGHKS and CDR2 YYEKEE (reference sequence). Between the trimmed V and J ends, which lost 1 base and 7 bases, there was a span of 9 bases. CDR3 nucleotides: TGTGCCAGCAGCTTGAACTACTACCAGCCCCAGCATTTT. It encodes CASSLNYYQPQHF.

Here the CDR3 reads CASSFYRGTEAFF. The CDR3 region has the DNA TGTGCCAGCAGCTTCTACAGGGGCACTGAAGCTTTCTTT. J is TRBJ1-1 and V is TRBV11-3; 7 bases agree with TRBD1. V gave up 3 bases and J gave up 4 bases; unmatched junction bases: 2. The CDR3 contains 13 residues. CDR1 is SGHNT, CDR2 YENEEA, per germline.

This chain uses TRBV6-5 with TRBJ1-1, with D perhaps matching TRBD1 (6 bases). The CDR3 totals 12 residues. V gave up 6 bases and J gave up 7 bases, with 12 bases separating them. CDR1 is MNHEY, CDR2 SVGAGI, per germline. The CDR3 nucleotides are TGTGCCAGCAGCCTAGACAGGAGTGAAGCTTTCTTT. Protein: CASSLDRSEAFF.

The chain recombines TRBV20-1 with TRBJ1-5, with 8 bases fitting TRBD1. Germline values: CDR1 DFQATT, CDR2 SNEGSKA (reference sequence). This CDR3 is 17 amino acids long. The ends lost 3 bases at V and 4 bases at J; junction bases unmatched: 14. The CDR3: CSASFGQGISGNQPQHF. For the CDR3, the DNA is TGCAGTGCTAGTTTCGGACAGGGAATTTCGGGTAATCAGCCCCAGCATTTT.

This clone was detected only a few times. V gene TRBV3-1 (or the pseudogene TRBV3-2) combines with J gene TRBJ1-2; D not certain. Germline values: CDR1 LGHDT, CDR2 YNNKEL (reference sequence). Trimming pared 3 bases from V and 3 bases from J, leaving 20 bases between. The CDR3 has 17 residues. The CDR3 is CASSQRERRTYYYGYTF. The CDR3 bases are TGTGCCAGCAGCCAGCGAGAGAGAAGGACTTACTACTATGGCTACACCTTC.

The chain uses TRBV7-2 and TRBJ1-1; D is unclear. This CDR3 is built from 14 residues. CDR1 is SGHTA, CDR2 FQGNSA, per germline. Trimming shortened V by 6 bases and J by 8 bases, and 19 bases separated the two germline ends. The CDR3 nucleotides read TGTGCCAGCAGTCGCCCGAGCCCCACCCCCGAAGCTTTCTTT. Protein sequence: CASSRPSPTPEAFF. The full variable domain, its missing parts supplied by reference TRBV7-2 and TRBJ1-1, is GAGVSQSPSNKVTEKGKDVELRCDPISGHTALYWYRQSLGQGLEFLIYFQGNSAPDKSGLPSDRFSAERTGGSVSTLTIQRTQQEDSAVYLCASSRPSPTPEAFFGQGTRLTVV.

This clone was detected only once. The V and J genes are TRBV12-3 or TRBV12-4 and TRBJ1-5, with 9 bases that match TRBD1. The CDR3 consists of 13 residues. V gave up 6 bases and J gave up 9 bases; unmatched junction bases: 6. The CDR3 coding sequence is TGTGCCAGCAGCTCGGGACAGGGAGGGCCCCAGCATTTT. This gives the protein CASSSGQGGPQHF.

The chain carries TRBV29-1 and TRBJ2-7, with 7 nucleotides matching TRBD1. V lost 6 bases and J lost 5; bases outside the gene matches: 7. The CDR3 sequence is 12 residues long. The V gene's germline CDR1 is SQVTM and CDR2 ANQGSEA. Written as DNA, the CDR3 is TGCAGCGTGAACAGGGGCGCCCACGAGCAGTACTTC. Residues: CSVNRGAHEQYF.

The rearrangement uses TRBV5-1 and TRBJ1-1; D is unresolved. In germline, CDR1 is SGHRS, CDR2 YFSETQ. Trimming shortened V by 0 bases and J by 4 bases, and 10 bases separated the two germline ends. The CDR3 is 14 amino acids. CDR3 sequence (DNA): TGCGCCAGCAGCTTGGGAGGGTTGGCCACTGAAGCTTTCTTT. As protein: CASSLGGLATEAFF.

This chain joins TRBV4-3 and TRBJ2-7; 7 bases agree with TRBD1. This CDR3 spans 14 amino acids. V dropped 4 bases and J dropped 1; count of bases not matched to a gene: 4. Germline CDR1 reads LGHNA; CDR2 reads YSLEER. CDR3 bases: TGCGCCAGCAGCCCGGGACAGTTATCCTACGAGCAGTACTTC. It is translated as CASSPGQLSYEQYF.

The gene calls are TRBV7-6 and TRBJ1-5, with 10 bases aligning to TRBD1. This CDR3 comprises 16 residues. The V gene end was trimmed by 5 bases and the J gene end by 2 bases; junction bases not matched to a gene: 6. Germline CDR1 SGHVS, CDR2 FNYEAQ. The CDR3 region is CASSLTGGAGNQPQHF. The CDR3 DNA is TGTGCCAGCAGCCTGACAGGGGGCGCGGGCAATCAGCCCCAGCATTTT. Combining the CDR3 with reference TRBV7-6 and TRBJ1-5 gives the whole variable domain GAGVSQSPRYKVTKRGQDVALRCDPISGHVSLYWYRQALGQGPEFLTYFNYEAQQDKSGLPNDRFSAERPEGSISTLTIQRTEQRDSAMYRCASSLTGGAGNQPQHFGDGTRLSIL.